These T cell receptor beta chains were read from a single sample in a study of blood T cell repertoires in COVID-19. TCRdb's copy holds only in-frame clones and misses some; the assay was immunoSEQ multiplex PCR. The table records around 300,000 clones, approximately 88% of them present only once. Sequenced input: peripheral blood. The source of these receptors is a woman aged 40 to 50 who had recovered from COVID-19. Each CDR3 is given with its conserved first and last residue. The D gene is left open where the match is weak. Rows give clone size only sometimes, using once, few, many, or a class for an expanded clone.

j_gene: TRBJ2-2
abundance: NA
v_gene: TRBV3-1/TRBV3-2
d_gene: NA
CDR3nt: TGTGCCAGCAGAGATTCCGGGACGAACACCGGGGAGCTGTTTTTT
CDR3aa: CASRDSGTNTGELFF

j_gene: TRBJ2-2
abundance: NA
v_gene: TRBV4-1
d_gene: NA
CDR3nt: TGCGCCAGCAGCCAGGGCAGCACCGGGGAGCTGTTTTTT
CDR3aa: CASSQGSTGELFF

j_gene: TRBJ2-5
abundance: NA
v_gene: TRBV7-2
d_gene: NA
CDR3nt: TGTGCCAGCAGCTTAGCGCCGGGGTCGGGACAAGAGACCCAGTACTTC
CDR3aa: CASSLAPGSGQETQYF

j_gene: TRBJ2-7
abundance: NA
v_gene: TRBV4-2
d_gene: TRBD2
CDR3nt: TGTGCCAGCAGCCAAGATTTCACTAGCGGGACCTACGAGCAGTACTTC
CDR3aa: CASSQDFTSGTYEQYF

j_gene: TRBJ2-1
abundance: NA
v_gene: TRBV9
d_gene: NA
CDR3nt: TGTGCCAGCAGCGTAGATCCAGCGGGTGGATATGAGCAGTTCTTC
CDR3aa: CASSVDPAGGYEQFF

j_gene: TRBJ1-2
abundance: NA
v_gene: TRBV19
d_gene: TRBD1
CDR3nt: TGTGCCAGTATCCCGGGACAGGGGGGCGACATTTATGGCTACACCTTC
CDR3aa: CASIPGQGGDIYGYTF

j_gene: TRBJ2-1
abundance: NA
v_gene: TRBV5-6
d_gene: TRBD2
CDR3nt: TGTGCCAGCAGCGGCTGGACTAGCGGGAGTTCGGCTGAGCAGTTCTTC
CDR3aa: CASSGWTSGSSAEQFF

j_gene: TRBJ2-7
abundance: NA
v_gene: TRBV24-1
d_gene: NA
CDR3nt: TGTGCCACCAGTGCCAGTCGGGGCTACGAGCAGTACTTC
CDR3aa: CATSASRGYEQYF

j_gene: TRBJ2-1
abundance: NA
v_gene: TRBV7-3
d_gene: TRBD2
CDR3nt: TGTGCCAGCAGCTTAGGACTAGCGGGGATCTACAATGAGCAGTTCTTC
CDR3aa: CASSLGLAGIYNEQFF

j_gene: TRBJ2-3
abundance: NA
v_gene: TRBV19
d_gene: TRBD1
CDR3nt: TGTGCCAGTAGTATGGAGCGACAGGGTGGCGCAGATACGCAGTATTTT
CDR3aa: CASSMERQGGADTQYF

j_gene: TRBJ2-7
abundance: NA
v_gene: TRBV27
d_gene: TRBD2
CDR3nt: TGTGCCAGCAGTAGACTAGCGGTTAGCTCCTACGAGCAGTACTTC
CDR3aa: CASSRLAVSSYEQYF

j_gene: TRBJ2-1
abundance: NA
v_gene: TRBV6-5
d_gene: TRBD2
CDR3nt: TGTGCCAGCAGCACAGGAGGTAGCGGGGGTGAGCAGTTCTTC
CDR3aa: CASSTGGSGGEQFF

j_gene: TRBJ2-2
abundance: NA
v_gene: TRBV10-3
d_gene: NA
CDR3nt: TGTGCCATCAGACTGAACACCGGGGAGCTGTTTTTT
CDR3aa: CAIRLNTGELFF

j_gene: TRBJ2-2
abundance: NA
v_gene: TRBV28
d_gene: TRBD1
CDR3nt: TGTGCCAGCAGTTTATGGGGGCAGGGGGCGAACACCGGGGAGCTGTTTTTT
CDR3aa: CASSLWGQGANTGELFF

j_gene: TRBJ2-1
abundance: NA
v_gene: TRBV9
d_gene: TRBD1
CDR3nt: TGTGCCAGCAGCGTAGAACAGGGGACCTACAATGAGCAGTTCTTC
CDR3aa: CASSVEQGTYNEQFF

j_gene: TRBJ1-2
abundance: NA
v_gene: TRBV2
d_gene: TRBD1
CDR3nt: TGTGCCAGCAGACCGGGACAGGGTATGGTCTATGGCTACACCTTC
CDR3aa: CASRPGQGMVYGYTF

j_gene: TRBJ1-2
abundance: NA
v_gene: TRBV6-5
d_gene: NA
CDR3nt: TGTGCCAGTCGGCCATCGGGGGGAAATGGCTACACCTTC
CDR3aa: CASRPSGGNGYTF

j_gene: TRBJ2-7
abundance: once
v_gene: TRBV3-1/TRBV3-2
d_gene: NA
CDR3nt: TGTGCCAGCAGCCATCTCCGGACTACGACCTCCTACGAGCAGTACTTC
CDR3aa: CASSHLRTTTSYEQYF

j_gene: TRBJ2-7
abundance: NA
v_gene: TRBV14
d_gene: TRBD1
CDR3nt: TGTGCCAGCAGCCACCCGGGACAGCCCTACGAGCAGTACTTC
CDR3aa: CASSHPGQPYEQYF

j_gene: TRBJ2-1
abundance: NA
v_gene: TRBV4-2
d_gene: NA
CDR3nt: TGTGCCAGCAGCCAAGATCGGGGGGCGACTTACAATGAGCAGTTCTTC
CDR3aa: CASSQDRGATYNEQFF

j_gene: TRBJ2-5
abundance: NA
v_gene: TRBV19
d_gene: TRBD2
CDR3nt: TGTGCCAGTAGTATAGGGCTAGCGGGAGAGACCCAGTACTTC
CDR3aa: CASSIGLAGETQYF

j_gene: TRBJ2-2
abundance: NA
v_gene: TRBV27
d_gene: NA
CDR3nt: TGTGCCAGCAGTATTAGCGGAGCAACCGGGGAGCTGTTTTTT
CDR3aa: CASSISGATGELFF

j_gene: TRBJ2-1
abundance: NA
v_gene: TRBV7-9
d_gene: NA
CDR3nt: TGTGCCAGCAGCCCTAGTTGGGACTCCCACGGAGGGCAGTTCTTC
CDR3aa: CASSPSWDSHGGQFF

j_gene: TRBJ2-5
abundance: NA
v_gene: TRBV6-2/TRBV6-3
d_gene: TRBD2
CDR3nt: TGTGCCAGCAGTTACTCGCGGGGGGGAGAGACCCAGTACTTC
CDR3aa: CASSYSRGGETQYF

j_gene: TRBJ1-2
abundance: NA
v_gene: TRBV11-2
d_gene: TRBD1
CDR3nt: TGTGCCAGCAGCTTCCAGGGGGGTGGCTACACCTTC
CDR3aa: CASSFQGGGYTF

j_gene: TRBJ1-2
abundance: NA
v_gene: TRBV2
d_gene: NA
CDR3nt: TGTGCCAGCAGAGAGGGGGAGGGAATAAACTATGGCTACACCTTT
CDR3aa: CASREGEGINYGYTF

j_gene: TRBJ2-7
abundance: NA
v_gene: TRBV11-2
d_gene: NA
CDR3nt: TGTGCCAGCAGCCTTCGCGGACTGGGCGAGCAGTACTTC
CDR3aa: CASSLRGLGEQYF

j_gene: TRBJ1-1
abundance: NA
v_gene: TRBV18
d_gene: NA
CDR3nt: TGTGCCAGCTCACCATCCAGTCAGAACACTGAAGCTTTCTTT
CDR3aa: CASSPSSQNTEAFF

j_gene: TRBJ2-7
abundance: once
v_gene: TRBV3-1/TRBV3-2
d_gene: NA
CDR3nt: TGTGCCAGCAGCCACTCTAGCGATTCGGGCGAGCAGTACTTC
CDR3aa: CASSHSSDSGEQYF

j_gene: TRBJ2-5
abundance: NA
v_gene: TRBV5-1
d_gene: NA
CDR3nt: TGCGCCAGCAGCAGTCAGGGGATGGGGGAGACCCAGTACTTC
CDR3aa: CASSSQGMGETQYF

j_gene: TRBJ2-3
abundance: NA
v_gene: TRBV6-5
d_gene: NA
CDR3nt: TGTGCCACCCAGGGTGGGATGGCGGGAACAGATACGCAGTATTTT
CDR3aa: CATQGGMAGTDTQYF

j_gene: TRBJ2-7
abundance: NA
v_gene: TRBV28
d_gene: TRBD1
CDR3nt: TGTGCCAGCAGTTTGCCGGGACAGGGGGCTTTCTCCTACGAGCAGTACTTC
CDR3aa: CASSLPGQGAFSYEQYF

j_gene: TRBJ2-1
abundance: NA
v_gene: TRBV11-2
d_gene: TRBD1
CDR3nt: TGTGCCAGCAGCCGCCTCCCGACAGGGGTCCATGACAATGAGCAGTTCTTC
CDR3aa: CASSRLPTGVHDNEQFF

j_gene: TRBJ2-3
abundance: NA
v_gene: TRBV28
d_gene: NA
CDR3nt: TGTGCCAGCAGGGGGTCGACTAGAAGCACAGATACGCAGTATTTT
CDR3aa: CASRGSTRSTDTQYF

j_gene: TRBJ2-5
abundance: NA
v_gene: TRBV7-8
d_gene: NA
CDR3nt: TGTGCCAGCAGCTTAGCAGAAGGGGGCGCGGGAGGCCAAGAGACCCAGTACTTC
CDR3aa: CASSLAEGGAGGQETQYF

j_gene: TRBJ2-1
abundance: NA
v_gene: TRBV7-3
d_gene: TRBD2
CDR3nt: TGTGCCAGCAGCTTAGTCCCCCCGACTAGCGGGATCAATGAGCAGTTCTTC
CDR3aa: CASSLVPPTSGINEQFF

j_gene: TRBJ2-2
abundance: NA
v_gene: TRBV7-9
d_gene: TRBD2
CDR3nt: TGTGCCAGCAGCACCCCAGGTGGCGGGAGGGCCGATGGCGGGGAGCTGTTTTTT
CDR3aa: CASSTPGGGRADGGELFF

j_gene: TRBJ1-6
abundance: NA
v_gene: TRBV7-9
d_gene: NA
CDR3nt: TGTGCCAGCAGCGCCCTGGGGGGGAGCTATAATTCACCCCTCCACTTT
CDR3aa: CASSALGGSYNSPLHF

j_gene: TRBJ2-1
abundance: NA
v_gene: TRBV9
d_gene: TRBD2
CDR3nt: TGTGCCAGCAGCGTAGAGGGGGGACTAGCGGGTGAGTTCTCCTACAATGAGCAGTTCTTC
CDR3aa: CASSVEGGLAGEFSYNEQFF

j_gene: TRBJ1-1
abundance: NA
v_gene: TRBV29-1
d_gene: NA
CDR3nt: TGCAGTTCCTCTGGTAGAGCACAGGTTGGGAACACTGAAGCTTTCTTT
CDR3aa: CSSSGRAQVGNTEAFF

j_gene: TRBJ2-1
abundance: NA
v_gene: TRBV27
d_gene: TRBD1
CDR3nt: TGTGCCAGCAGGGGACAGAACAATGAGCAGTTCTTC
CDR3aa: CASRGQNNEQFF

j_gene: TRBJ2-1
abundance: once
v_gene: TRBV4-1
d_gene: NA
CDR3nt: TGCGCCAGCAGCCAAGGCACAGGGTACAATGAGCAGTTCTTC
CDR3aa: CASSQGTGYNEQFF

j_gene: TRBJ2-5
abundance: NA
v_gene: TRBV30
d_gene: NA
CDR3nt: TGTGCCTGGAGCTCCGCGGGGGAGACCCAGTACTTC
CDR3aa: CAWSSAGETQYF

j_gene: TRBJ1-6
abundance: NA
v_gene: TRBV15
d_gene: NA
CDR3nt: TGTGCCACCAGCAGAGATTTCGGACAGCTCAACACCCTCCACTTT
CDR3aa: CATSRDFGQLNTLHF

j_gene: TRBJ2-1
abundance: NA
v_gene: TRBV5-8
d_gene: TRBD2
CDR3nt: TGTGCCAGCAGCCATCTAGCGGGAGGTGCCTACAATGAGCAGTTCTTC
CDR3aa: CASSHLAGGAYNEQFF

j_gene: TRBJ1-1
abundance: NA
v_gene: TRBV28
d_gene: TRBD1
CDR3nt: TGTGCCAGCAGCCCCGGGACAGGGGACACTGAAGCTTTCTTT
CDR3aa: CASSPGTGDTEAFF

j_gene: TRBJ2-7
abundance: NA
v_gene: TRBV9
d_gene: TRBD2
CDR3nt: TGTGCCAGCAGCGCCCCCAGGGGGACTAGCGGGCAAGCCTACGAGCAGTACTTC
CDR3aa: CASSAPRGTSGQAYEQYF

j_gene: TRBJ2-1
abundance: NA
v_gene: TRBV3-1/TRBV3-2
d_gene: NA
CDR3nt: TGTGCCAGCAGCACACAGTCTGCCTCCTACAATGAGCAGTTCTTC
CDR3aa: CASSTQSASYNEQFF

j_gene: TRBJ1-2
abundance: NA
v_gene: TRBV27
d_gene: TRBD1
CDR3nt: TGTGCCAGCAGCCCGGACAGGGGGCTTATGGATGGCTACACCTTC
CDR3aa: CASSPDRGLMDGYTF

j_gene: TRBJ2-2
abundance: NA
v_gene: TRBV2
d_gene: NA
CDR3nt: TGTGCCAGCAGTGAATCGGGTTCCTACACCGGGGAGCTGTTTTTT
CDR3aa: CASSESGSYTGELFF

j_gene: TRBJ1-2
abundance: NA
v_gene: TRBV28
d_gene: NA
CDR3nt: TGTGCCTCCGCGGGAAACTATGGCTACACCTTC
CDR3aa: CASAGNYGYTF

j_gene: TRBJ2-3
abundance: NA
v_gene: TRBV5-8
d_gene: TRBD2
CDR3nt: TGTGCCAGCAGCCCCGGACTAGCGGGACTCACAGATACGCAGTATTTT
CDR3aa: CASSPGLAGLTDTQYF

j_gene: TRBJ1-2
abundance: NA
v_gene: TRBV6-5
d_gene: NA
CDR3nt: TGTGCCAGCAGTTACTCTCCAGGGGAAACGGGCGGCTACACCTTC
CDR3aa: CASSYSPGETGGYTF

j_gene: TRBJ2-3
abundance: NA
v_gene: TRBV2
d_gene: TRBD2
CDR3nt: TGTGCCAGCAGTTTCGAACTAGCGGGAGACTTTGGAGATACGCAGTATTTT
CDR3aa: CASSFELAGDFGDTQYF

j_gene: TRBJ2-3
abundance: NA
v_gene: TRBV7-8
d_gene: NA
CDR3nt: TGTGCCAGCAGCTTAGTTTCAGGGCCAGATACGCAGTATTTT
CDR3aa: CASSLVSGPDTQYF

j_gene: TRBJ2-7
abundance: once
v_gene: TRBV5-1
d_gene: NA
CDR3nt: TGCGCCAGCAGCTTCCAGTTTGAGGGCGAGCAGTACTTC
CDR3aa: CASSFQFEGEQYF

j_gene: TRBJ1-1
abundance: NA
v_gene: TRBV4-2
d_gene: NA
CDR3nt: TGTGCCAGCAGCCAAAGAACAGAGGGAAGCAGAGTAGCCTTCTTT
CDR3aa: CASSQRTEGSRVAFF

j_gene: TRBJ2-4
abundance: NA
v_gene: TRBV5-1
d_gene: NA
CDR3nt: TGCGCCAGCAGCGCAGGGGAGTCCAAAAACATTCAGTACTTC
CDR3aa: CASSAGESKNIQYF

j_gene: TRBJ2-1
abundance: NA
v_gene: TRBV5-4
d_gene: TRBD2
CDR3nt: TGTGCCAGCAGCCGGGGCCTAGCGGGAGATAATGAGCAGTTCTTC
CDR3aa: CASSRGLAGDNEQFF